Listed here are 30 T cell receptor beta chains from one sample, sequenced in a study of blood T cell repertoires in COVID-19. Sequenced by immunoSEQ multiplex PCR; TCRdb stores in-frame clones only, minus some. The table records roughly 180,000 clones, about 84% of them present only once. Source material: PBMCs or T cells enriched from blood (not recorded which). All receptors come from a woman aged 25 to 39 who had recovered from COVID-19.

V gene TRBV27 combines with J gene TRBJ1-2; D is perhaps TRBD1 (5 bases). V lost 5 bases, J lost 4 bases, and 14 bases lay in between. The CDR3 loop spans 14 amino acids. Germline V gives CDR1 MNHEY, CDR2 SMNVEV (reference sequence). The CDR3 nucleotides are TGTGCCAGCAGTCTAGCGGGGGTCGGCTATGGCTACACCTTC. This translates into CASSLAGVGYGYTF.

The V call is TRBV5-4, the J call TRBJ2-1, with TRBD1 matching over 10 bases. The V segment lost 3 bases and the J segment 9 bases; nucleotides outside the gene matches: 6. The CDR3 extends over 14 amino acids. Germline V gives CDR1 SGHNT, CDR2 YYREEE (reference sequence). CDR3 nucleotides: TGTGCCAGCAGCTCGGGGGACAGGGGTTTTGAGCAGTTCTTC. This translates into CASSSGDRGFEQFF.

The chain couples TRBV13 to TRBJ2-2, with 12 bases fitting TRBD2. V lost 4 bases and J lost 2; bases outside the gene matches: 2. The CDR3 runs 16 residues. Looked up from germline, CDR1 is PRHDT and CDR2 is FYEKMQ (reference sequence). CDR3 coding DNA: TGTGCCAGCAGCTCAGGACTAGCGGGAAACACCGGGGAGCTGTTTTTT. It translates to CASSSGLAGNTGELFF.

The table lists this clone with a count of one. The CDR3 region is CAAQGQGLSYTF. Here the CDR3 DNA reads TGTGCCGCACAGGGACAGGGGTTAAGCTACACCTTC. The V and J genes are TRBV6-5 and TRBJ1-2; 10 bases are shared with TRBD1. The CDR3 consists of 12 residues. V trimming: 11 bases; J trimming: 9 bases; junction bases outside the gene matches: 9. Germline V gene data show CDR1 as MNHEY and CDR2 as SVGAGI.

The CDR3: CATSRTSGQGGNSPLHF. The CDR3 coding sequence is TGTGCCACCAGCCGAACCTCGGGACAGGGGGGAAATTCACCCCTCCACTTT. The rearrangement uses TRBV15 and TRBJ1-6; 11 bases map to TRBD1. V shed 5 bases, J shed 7 bases, and the junction held 10 bases outside the gene matches. The germline V gene has CDR1 LNHNV and CDR2 YYDKDF (reference sequence). This CDR3 region has 17 residues.

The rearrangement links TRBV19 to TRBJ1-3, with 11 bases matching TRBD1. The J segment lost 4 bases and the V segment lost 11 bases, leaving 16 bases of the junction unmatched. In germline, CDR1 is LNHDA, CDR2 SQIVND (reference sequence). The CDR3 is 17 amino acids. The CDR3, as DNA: TGTGCCGGTCCGGGACAGGGGGTGAGTCTTGGAGGAAACACCATATATTTT. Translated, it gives CAGPGQGVSLGGNTIYF.

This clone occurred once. This CDR3 is CASGQPTSGTYEQYF. In DNA form, the CDR3 reads TGTGCCAGTGGACAGCCGACTAGCGGAACCTACGAGCAGTACTTC. V and J are TRBV19 and TRBJ2-7, with 9 positions matching TRBD2. CDR3 length equals 15 residues. V shed 8 bases, J shed 2 bases, and the junction held 10 bases outside the gene matches. Germline CDR1 and CDR2: LNHDA and SQIVND (reference sequence).

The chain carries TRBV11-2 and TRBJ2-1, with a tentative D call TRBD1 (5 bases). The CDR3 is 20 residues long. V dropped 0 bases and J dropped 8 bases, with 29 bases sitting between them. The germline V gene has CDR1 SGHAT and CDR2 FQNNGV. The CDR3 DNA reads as TGTGCCAGCAGCTTAGATATAACTTCGACGTGGGTCAGGGTAATGGATGAGCAGTTCTTC. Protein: CASSLDITSTWVRVMDEQFF. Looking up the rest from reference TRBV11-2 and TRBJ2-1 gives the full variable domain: EAGVAQSPRYKIIEKRQSVAFWCNPISGHATLYWYQQILGQGPKLLIQFQNNGVVDDSQLPKDRFSAERLKGVDSTLKIQPAKLEDSAVYLCASSLDITSTWVRVMDEQFFGPGTRLTVL.

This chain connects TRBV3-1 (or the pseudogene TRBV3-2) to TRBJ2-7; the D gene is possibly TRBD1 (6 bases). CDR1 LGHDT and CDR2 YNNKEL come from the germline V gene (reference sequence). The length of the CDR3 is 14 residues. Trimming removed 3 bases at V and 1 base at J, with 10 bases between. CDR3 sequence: CASSHTTGSYEQYF. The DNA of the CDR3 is TGTGCCAGCAGCCACACGACAGGTTCCTACGAGCAGTACTTC.

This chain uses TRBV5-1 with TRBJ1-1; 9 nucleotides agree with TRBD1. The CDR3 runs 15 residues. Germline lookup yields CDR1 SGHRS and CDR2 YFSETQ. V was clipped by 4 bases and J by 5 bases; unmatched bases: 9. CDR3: CASSEGGTGKTEAFF. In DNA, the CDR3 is TGCGCCAGCAGCGAAGGCGGGACAGGGAAGACTGAAGCTTTCTTT.

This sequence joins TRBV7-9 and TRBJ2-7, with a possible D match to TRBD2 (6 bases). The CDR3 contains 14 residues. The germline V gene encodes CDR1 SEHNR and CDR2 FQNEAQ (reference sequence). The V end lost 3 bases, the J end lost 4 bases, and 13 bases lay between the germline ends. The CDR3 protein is CASSFELGGYEQYF. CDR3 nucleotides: TGTGCCAGCAGCTTTGAGCTAGGAGGGTACGAGCAGTACTTC.

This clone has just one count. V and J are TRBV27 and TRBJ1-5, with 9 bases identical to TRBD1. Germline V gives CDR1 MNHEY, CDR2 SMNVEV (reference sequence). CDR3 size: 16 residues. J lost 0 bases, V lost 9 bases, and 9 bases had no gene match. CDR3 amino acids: CARSIGTGCSNQPQHF. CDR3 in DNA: TGTGCCAGGTCGATCGGGACAGGGTGTAGCAATCAGCCCCAGCATTTT.

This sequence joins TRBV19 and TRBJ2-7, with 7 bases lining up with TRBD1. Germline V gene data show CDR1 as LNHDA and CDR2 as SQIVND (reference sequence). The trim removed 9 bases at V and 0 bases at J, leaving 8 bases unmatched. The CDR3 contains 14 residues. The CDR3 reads CASSPGTASYEQYF. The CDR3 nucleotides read TGTGCCAGCTCCCCCGGGACAGCCTCCTACGAGCAGTACTTC.

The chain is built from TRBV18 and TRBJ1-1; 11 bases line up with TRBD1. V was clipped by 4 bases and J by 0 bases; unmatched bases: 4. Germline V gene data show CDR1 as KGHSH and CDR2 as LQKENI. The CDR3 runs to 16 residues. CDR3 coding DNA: TGTGCCAGCTCACGGGGACAGGGGGAGGTGAACACTGAAGCTTTCTTT. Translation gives CASSRGQGEVNTEAFF.

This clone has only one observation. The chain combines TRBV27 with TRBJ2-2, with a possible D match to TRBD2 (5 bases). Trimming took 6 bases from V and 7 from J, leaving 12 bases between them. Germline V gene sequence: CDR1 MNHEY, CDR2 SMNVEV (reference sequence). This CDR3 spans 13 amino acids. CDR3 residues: CASSLQEGGELFF. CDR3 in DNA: TGTGCCAGCAGCCTACAAGAGGGCGGGGAGCTGTTTTTT.

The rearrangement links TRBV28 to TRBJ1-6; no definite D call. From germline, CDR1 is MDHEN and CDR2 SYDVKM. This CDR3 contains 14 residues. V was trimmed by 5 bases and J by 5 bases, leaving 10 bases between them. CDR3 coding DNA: TGTGCCAGCAGTCCCCCTTATGATAATTCACCCCTCCACTTT. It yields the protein CASSPPYDNSPLHF.

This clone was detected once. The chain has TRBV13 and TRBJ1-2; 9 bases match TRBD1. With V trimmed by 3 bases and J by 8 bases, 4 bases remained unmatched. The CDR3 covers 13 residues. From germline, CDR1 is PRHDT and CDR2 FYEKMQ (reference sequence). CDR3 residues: CASSFGQGSGYTF. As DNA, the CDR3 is TGTGCCAGCAGCTTCGGACAGGGGAGCGGCTACACCTTC. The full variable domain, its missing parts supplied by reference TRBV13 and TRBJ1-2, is AAGVIQSPRHLIKEKRETATLKCYPIPRHDTVYWYQQGPGQDPQFLISFYEKMQSDKGSIPDRFSAQQFSDYHSELNMSSLELGDSALYFCASSFGQGSGYTFGSGTRLTVV.

The CDR3 region is CASSSGTMWTDTQYF. The DNA of the CDR3 is TGTGCCAGCAGCTCCGGGACTATGTGGACAGATACGCAGTATTTT. V usage is TRBV7-2 and J usage is TRBJ2-3; 7 bases align to TRBD2. The CDR3 totals 15 residues. Germline V gene sequence: CDR1 SGHTA, CDR2 FQGNSA. The V and J ends lost 4 bases and 3 bases, in that order; junction bases with no gene match: 7.

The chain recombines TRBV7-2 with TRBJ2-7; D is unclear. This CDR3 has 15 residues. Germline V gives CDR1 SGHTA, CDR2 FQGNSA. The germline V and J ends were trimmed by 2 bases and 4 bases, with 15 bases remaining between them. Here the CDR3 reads CASSLTAGETYEQYF. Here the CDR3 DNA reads TGTGCCAGCAGCTTAACCGCAGGTGAAACTTACGAGCAGTACTTC.

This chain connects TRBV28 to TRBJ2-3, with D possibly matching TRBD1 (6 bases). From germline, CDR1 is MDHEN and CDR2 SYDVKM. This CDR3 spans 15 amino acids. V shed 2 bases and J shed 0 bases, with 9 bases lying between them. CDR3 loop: CASSLGRGSTDTQYF. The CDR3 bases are TGTGCCAGCAGTTTAGGCAGGGGCAGCACAGATACGCAGTATTTT.

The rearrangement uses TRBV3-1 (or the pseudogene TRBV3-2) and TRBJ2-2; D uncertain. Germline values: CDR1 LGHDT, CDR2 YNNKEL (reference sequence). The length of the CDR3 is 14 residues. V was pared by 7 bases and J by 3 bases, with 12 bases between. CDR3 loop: CASNRFTDTGELFF. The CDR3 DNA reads TGTGCCAGCAACCGATTCACAGACACCGGGGAGCTGTTTTTT.

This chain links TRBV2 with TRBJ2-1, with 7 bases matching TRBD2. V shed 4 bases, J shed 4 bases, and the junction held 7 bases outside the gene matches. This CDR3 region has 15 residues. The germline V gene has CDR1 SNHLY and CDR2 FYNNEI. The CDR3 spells CASSGSGLGYNEQFF. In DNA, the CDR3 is TGTGCCAGCAGTGGGAGTGGACTAGGGTACAATGAGCAGTTCTTC.

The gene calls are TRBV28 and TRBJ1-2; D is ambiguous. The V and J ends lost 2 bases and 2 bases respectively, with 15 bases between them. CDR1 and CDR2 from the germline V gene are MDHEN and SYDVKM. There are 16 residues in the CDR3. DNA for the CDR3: TGTGCCAGCAGTTTAGGGCCAGTGGATACAAACTATGGCTACACCTTC. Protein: CASSLGPVDTNYGYTF.

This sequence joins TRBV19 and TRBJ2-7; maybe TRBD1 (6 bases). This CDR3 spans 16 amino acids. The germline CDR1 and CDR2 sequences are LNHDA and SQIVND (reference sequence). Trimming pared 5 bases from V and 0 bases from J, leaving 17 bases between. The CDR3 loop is CASSWTAGPSSYEQYF. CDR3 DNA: TGTGCCAGTAGTTGGACAGCCGGGCCGAGCTCCTACGAGCAGTACTTC.

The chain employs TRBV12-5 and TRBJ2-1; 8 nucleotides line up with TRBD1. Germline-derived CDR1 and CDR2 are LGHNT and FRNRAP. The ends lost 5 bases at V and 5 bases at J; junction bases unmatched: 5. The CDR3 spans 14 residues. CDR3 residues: CASGPGQGNNEQFF. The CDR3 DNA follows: TGTGCTAGTGGTCCTGGACAGGGTAACAATGAGCAGTTCTTC.

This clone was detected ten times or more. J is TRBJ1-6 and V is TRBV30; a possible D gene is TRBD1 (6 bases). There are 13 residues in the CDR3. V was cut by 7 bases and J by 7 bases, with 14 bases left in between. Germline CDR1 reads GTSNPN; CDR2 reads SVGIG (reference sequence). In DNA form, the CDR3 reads TGTGCCTATCAACAGGGATGGAATTCACCCCTCCACTTT. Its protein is CAYQQGWNSPLHF.

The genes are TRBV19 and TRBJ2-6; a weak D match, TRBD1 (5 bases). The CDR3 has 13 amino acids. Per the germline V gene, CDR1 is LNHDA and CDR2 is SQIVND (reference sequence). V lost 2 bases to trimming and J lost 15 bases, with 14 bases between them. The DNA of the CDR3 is TGTGCCAGTAGTATAAAAGGGGTCCCCGGCCTGACTTTC. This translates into CASSIKGVPGLTF.

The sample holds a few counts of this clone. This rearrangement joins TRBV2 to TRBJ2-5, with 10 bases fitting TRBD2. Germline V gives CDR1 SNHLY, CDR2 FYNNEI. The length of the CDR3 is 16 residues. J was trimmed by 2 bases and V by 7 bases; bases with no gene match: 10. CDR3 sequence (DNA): TGTGCCAGCACCGGGCCTAGCGGGAGTTGGCAAGAGACCCAGTACTTC. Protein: CASTGPSGSWQETQYF.

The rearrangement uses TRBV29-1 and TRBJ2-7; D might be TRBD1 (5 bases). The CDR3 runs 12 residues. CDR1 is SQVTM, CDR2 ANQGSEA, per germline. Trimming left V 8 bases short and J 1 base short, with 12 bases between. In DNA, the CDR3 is TGCAGCATCACAGGAATATCCTACGAGCAGTACTTC. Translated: CSITGISYEQYF.

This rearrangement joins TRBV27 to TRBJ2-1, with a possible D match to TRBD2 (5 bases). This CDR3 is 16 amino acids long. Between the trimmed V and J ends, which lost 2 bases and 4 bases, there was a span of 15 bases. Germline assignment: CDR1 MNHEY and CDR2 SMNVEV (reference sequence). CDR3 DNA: TGTGCCAGCAGTTTACCCCCGCGGGCCGGGTACAATGAGCAGTTCTTC. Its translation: CASSLPPRAGYNEQFF.